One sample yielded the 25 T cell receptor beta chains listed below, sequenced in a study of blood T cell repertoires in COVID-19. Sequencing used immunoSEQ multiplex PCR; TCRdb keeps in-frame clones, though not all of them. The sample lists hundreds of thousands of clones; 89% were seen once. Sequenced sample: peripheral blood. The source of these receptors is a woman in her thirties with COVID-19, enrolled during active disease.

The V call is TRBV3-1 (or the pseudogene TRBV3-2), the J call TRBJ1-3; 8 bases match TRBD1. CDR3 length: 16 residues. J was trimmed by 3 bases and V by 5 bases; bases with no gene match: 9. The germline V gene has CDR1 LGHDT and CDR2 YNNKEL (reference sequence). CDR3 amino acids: CASSSRTGIGGNTIYF. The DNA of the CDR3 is TGTGCCAGCAGCTCCCGGACAGGGATTGGTGGAAACACCATATATTTT.

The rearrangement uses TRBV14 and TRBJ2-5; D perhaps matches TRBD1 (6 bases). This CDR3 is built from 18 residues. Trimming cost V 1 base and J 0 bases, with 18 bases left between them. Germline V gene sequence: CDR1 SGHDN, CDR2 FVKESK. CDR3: CASSQGLVRGSYQETQYF. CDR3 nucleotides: TGTGCCAGCAGCCAAGGTTTGGTCAGGGGCTCGTACCAAGAGACCCAGTACTTC.

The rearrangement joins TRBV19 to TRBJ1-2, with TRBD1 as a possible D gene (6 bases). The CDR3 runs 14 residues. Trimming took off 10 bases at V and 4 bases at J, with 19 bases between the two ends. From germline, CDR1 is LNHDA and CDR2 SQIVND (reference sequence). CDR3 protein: CATSPRGLAYGYTF. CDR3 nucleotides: TGTGCCACTTCTCCCAGGGGTCTCGCCTATGGCTACACCTTC.

DNA for the CDR3: TGTGCCAGCAGTAGAAGAGGGCAGGGGTTGGAAGCTTTCTTT. Translating gives CASSRRGQGLEAFF. The chain combines TRBV27 with TRBJ1-1; maybe TRBD1 (6 bases). V dropped 5 bases and J dropped 8 bases, with 18 bases sitting between them. This CDR3 is 14 amino acids long. The germline gives CDR1 MNHEY, CDR2 SMNVEV (reference sequence).

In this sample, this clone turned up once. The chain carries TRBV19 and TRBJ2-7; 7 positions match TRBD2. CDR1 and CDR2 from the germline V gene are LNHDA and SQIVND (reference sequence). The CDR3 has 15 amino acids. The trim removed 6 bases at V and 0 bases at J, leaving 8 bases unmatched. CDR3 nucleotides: TGTGCCAGTAGGCAGAACGGGGGGTACTCCTACGAGCAGTACTTC. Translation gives CASRQNGGYSYEQYF. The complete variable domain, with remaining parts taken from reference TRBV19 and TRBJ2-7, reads DGGITQSPKYLFRKEGQNVTLSCEQNLNHDAMYWYRQDPGQGLRLIYYSQIVNDFQKGDIAEGYSVSREKKESFPLTVTSAQKNPTAFYLCASRQNGGYSYEQYFGPGTRLTVT.

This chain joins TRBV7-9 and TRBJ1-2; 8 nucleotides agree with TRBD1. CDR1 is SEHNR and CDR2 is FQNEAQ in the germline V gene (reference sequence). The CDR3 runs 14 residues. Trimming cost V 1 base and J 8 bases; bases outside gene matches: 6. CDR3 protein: CASSLVGTGGGYTF. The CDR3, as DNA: TGTGCCAGCAGCTTAGTGGGCACAGGGGGAGGCTACACCTTC.

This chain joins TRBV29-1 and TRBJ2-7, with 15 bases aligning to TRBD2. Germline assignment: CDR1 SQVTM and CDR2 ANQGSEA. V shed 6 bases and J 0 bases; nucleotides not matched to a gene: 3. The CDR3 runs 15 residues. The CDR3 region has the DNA TGCAGCGTCATGGGACTAGCGGGGGGCTCCTACGAGCAGTACTTC. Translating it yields CSVMGLAGGSYEQYF.

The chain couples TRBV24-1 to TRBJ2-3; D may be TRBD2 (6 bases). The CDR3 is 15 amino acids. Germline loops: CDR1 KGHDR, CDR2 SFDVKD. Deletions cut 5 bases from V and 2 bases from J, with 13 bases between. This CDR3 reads CATSGASAYTDTQYF. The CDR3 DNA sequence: TGTGCCACCAGTGGGGCTAGCGCTTACACAGATACGCAGTATTTT.

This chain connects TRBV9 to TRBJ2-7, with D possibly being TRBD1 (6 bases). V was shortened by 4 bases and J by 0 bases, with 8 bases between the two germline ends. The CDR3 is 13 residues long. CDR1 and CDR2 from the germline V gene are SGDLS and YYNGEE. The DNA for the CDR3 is TGTGCCAGCAGCCGACAGGCCTCCTACGAGCAGTACTTC. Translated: CASSRQASYEQYF.

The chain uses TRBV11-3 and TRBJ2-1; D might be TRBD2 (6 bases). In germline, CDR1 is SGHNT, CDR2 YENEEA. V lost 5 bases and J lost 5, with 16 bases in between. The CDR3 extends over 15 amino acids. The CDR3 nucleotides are TGTGCCAGCAGCCTGGGGGGAGCCGGAAACAATGAGCAGTTCTTC. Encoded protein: CASSLGGAGNNEQFF.

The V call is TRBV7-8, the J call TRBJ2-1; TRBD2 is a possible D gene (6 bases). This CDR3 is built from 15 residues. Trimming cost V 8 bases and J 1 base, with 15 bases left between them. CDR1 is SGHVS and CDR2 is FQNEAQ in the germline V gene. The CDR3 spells CASQHAGLSYNEQFF. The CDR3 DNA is TGTGCCAGCCAACACGCCGGACTATCCTACAATGAGCAGTTCTTC.

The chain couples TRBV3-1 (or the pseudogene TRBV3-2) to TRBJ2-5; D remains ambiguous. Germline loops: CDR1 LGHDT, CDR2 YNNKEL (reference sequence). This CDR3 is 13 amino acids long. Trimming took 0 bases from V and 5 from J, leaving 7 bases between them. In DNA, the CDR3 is TGTGCCAGCAGCCAAGATCGGTCCGAGACCCAGTACTTC. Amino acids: CASSQDRSETQYF.

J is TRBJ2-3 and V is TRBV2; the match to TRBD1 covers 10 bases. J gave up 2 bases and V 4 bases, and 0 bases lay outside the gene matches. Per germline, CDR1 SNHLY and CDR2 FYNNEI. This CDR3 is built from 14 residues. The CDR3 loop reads CASSGQGATDTQYF. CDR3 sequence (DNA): TGTGCCAGCAGTGGACAGGGGGCCACAGATACGCAGTATTTT.

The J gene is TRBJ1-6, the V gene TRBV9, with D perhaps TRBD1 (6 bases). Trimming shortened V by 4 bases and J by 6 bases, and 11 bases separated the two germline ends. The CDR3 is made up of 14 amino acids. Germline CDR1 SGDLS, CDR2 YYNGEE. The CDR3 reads CASSPRTANSPLHF. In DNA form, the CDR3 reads TGTGCCAGCAGCCCCCGGACAGCTAATTCACCCCTCCACTTT.

The CDR3 coding sequence is TGTGCCAGCAGCCAACTAATGCCGGGGGGACGTCTTGGCTACACCTTC. As protein: CASSQLMPGGRLGYTF. This chain links TRBV3-1 (or the pseudogene TRBV3-2) with TRBJ1-2; tentatively, D is TRBD1 (5 bases). CDR1 and CDR2 (germline): LGHDT, YNNKEL (reference sequence). The CDR3 has 16 amino acids. V dropped 2 bases and J dropped 7 bases, with 20 bases sitting between them.

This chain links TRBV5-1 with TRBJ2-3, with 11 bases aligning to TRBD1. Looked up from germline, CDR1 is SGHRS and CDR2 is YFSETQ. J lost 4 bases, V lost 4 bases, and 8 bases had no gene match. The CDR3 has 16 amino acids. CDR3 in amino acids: CASSPLRTGGADTQYF. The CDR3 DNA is TGCGCCAGCAGCCCTCTTCGGACAGGGGGCGCAGATACGCAGTATTTT.

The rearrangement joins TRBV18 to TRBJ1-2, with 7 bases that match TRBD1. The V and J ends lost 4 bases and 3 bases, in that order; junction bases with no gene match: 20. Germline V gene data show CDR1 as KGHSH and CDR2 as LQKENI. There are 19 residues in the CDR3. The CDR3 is CASSRVTSLETGKYYGYTF. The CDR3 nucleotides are TGTGCCAGCTCACGGGTGACTAGTCTGGAGACAGGGAAATACTATGGCTACACCTTC.

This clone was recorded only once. The CDR3 DNA follows: TGTGCCAGTAGCACCAGATCGGACAGGAACACTGAAGCTTTCTTT. This gives the protein CASSTRSDRNTEAFF. The rearrangement links TRBV19 to TRBJ1-1; possibly TRBD1 for D (6 bases). The CDR3 is 15 residues long. Germline V lookup: CDR1 LNHDA, CDR2 SQIVND (reference sequence). Trimming left V 6 bases short and J 1 base short, with 15 bases between.

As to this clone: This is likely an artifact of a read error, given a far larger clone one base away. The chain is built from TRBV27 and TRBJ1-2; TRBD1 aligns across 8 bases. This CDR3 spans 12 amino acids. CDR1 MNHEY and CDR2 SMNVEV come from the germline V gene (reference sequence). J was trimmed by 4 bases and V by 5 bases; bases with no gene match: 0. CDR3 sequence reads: CASSTGGYGYTF. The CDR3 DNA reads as TGTGCCAGCAGTACAGGGGGCTATGGCTACACCTTC.

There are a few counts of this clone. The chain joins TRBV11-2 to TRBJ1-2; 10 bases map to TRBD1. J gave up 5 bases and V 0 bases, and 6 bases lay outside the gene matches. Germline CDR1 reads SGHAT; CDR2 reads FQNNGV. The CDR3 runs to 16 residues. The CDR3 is CASSLDGTGVSYGYTF. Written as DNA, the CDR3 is TGTGCCAGCAGCTTAGACGGGACAGGGGTCTCATATGGCTACACCTTC.

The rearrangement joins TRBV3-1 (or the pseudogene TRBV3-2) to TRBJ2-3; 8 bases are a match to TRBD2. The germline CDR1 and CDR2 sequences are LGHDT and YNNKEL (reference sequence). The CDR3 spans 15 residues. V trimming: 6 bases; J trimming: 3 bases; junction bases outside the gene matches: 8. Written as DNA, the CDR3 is TGTGCCAGCAGTCGCCGGGGGGGTGGGACAGATACGCAGTATTTT. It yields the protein CASSRRGGGTDTQYF.

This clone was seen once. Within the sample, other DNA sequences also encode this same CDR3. The DNA for the CDR3 is TGTGCCAGCAGTGCCGGGACAGGACCCTATGGCTACACCTTC. Protein product: CASSAGTGPYGYTF. V and J are TRBV28 and TRBJ1-2; 8 bases line up with TRBD1. The germline V gene encodes CDR1 MDHEN and CDR2 SYDVKM. V was clipped by 5 bases and J by 4 bases; unmatched bases: 6. CDR3 length equals 14 residues.

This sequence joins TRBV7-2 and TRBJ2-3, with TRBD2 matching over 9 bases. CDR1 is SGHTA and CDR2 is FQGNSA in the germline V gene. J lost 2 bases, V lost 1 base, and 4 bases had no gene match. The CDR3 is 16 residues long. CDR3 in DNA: TGTGCCAGCAGCTTAGGACTAGCGGACTACACAGATACGCAGTATTTT. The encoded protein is CASSLGLADYTDTQYF.

The DNA of the CDR3 is TGTGCCACCAGTGACCCCCCCGGGACAGGTCCCTACGAGCAGTACTTC. It yields the protein CATSDPPGTGPYEQYF. This sequence joins TRBV24-1 and TRBJ2-7; TRBD1 agrees at 8 bases. The germline V gene encodes CDR1 KGHDR and CDR2 SFDVKD. The V gene end was trimmed by 4 bases and the J gene end by 2 bases; junction bases not matched to a gene: 9. This CDR3 comprises 16 residues.

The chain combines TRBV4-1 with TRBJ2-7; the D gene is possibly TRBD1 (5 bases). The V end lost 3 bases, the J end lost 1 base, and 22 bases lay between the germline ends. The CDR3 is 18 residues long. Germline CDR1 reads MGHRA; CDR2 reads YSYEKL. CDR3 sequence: CASSQSRGAGFVSYEQYF. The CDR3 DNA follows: TGCGCCAGCAGCCAGAGTAGGGGCGCAGGGTTCGTGTCCTACGAGCAGTACTTC.